The clone carrying this T cell receptor beta chain was found a few times. As yet, its antigen is unknown. This sample is part of a study of beta chain features in type 1 diabetes. The V gene end was trimmed by 2 bases and the J gene end by 5 bases; junction bases not matched to a gene: 5. The CDR3 consists of 15 residues. CDR1 is GTSNPN and CDR2 is SVGIG in the germline V gene (reference sequence). Expressed TCRB transcripts were sequenced, since all the RNA that had been isolated was reverse transcribed. Libraries were prepared by immunoSEQ multiplex PCR; TCRdb keeps only in-frame clonotypes and omits some of them. The sample includes around 15,000 clones, approximately 76% of them seen just once. Populations isolated by sorting all had purity greater than 95%. Study results and caveats: Naive, central memory and Treg TCRB repertoires seemed to resemble each other more closely in patients than they did in healthy donors. Type 1 diabetes patients showed a moderate but significant shortening of TCRB CDR3s in all four CD4+ subsets.

Input material: stem cell memory CD4+ T cells from blood. The chain is built from TRBV30 and TRBJ2-5; 13 nucleotides line up with TRBD2. This TCR derives from a woman aged 18-29 years with type 1 diabetes. The CDR3 here is CAWSPGLAGVETQYF. CDR3 bases: TGTGCCTGGAGTCCCGGACTAGCGGGAGTGGAGACCCAGTACTTC. Supplemented by reference TRBV30 and TRBJ2-5, the full variable domain reads SQTIHQWPATLVQPVGSPLSLECTVEGTSNPNLYWYRQAAGRGLQLLFYSVGIGQISSEVPQNLSASRPQDRQFILSSKKLLLSDSGFYLCAWSPGLAGVETQYFGPGTRLLVL.